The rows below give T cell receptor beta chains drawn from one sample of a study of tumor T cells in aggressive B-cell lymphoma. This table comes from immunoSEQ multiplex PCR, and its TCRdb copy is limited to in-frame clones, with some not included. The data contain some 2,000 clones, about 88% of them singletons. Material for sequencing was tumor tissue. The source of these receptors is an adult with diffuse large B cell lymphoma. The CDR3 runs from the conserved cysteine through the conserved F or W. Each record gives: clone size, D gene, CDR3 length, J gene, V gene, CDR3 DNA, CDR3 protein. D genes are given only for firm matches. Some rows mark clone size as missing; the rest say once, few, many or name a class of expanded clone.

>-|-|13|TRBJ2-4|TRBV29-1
TGCAGCGTTGAAGAAGGGATCGGGGACATTCAGTACTTC
CSVEEGIGDIQYF
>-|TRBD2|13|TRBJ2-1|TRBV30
TGTGCCTGGAGTTCCGGGACTAGTAATGAGCAGTTCTTC
CAWSSGTSNEQFF
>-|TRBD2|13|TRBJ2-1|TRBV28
TGTACCAGCAGTTTAGGGACTAGCGGGGAGCAGTTCTTC
CTSSLGTSGEQFF
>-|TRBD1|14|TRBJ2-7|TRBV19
TGTGCCAGTACCAATGGGGACAGGGGCCGCGAGCAGTACTTC
CASTNGDRGREQYF
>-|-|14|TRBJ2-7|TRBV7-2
TGTGCCAGCAGCTTAGATCAGGGGACCTACGAGCAGTACTTC
CASSLDQGTYEQYF
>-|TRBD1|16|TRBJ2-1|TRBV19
TGTGCCAGTAGTATAATGGGACAGGGGACCTACAATGAGCAGTTCTTC
CASSIMGQGTYNEQFF
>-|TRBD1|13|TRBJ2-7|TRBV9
TGTGCCAGCAGTACTACAGGGGCCTACGAGCAGTACTTC
CASSTTGAYEQYF
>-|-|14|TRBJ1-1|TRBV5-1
TGCGCCAGCAGCGTCTTCGCGGGGGACACTGAAGCTTTCTTT
CASSVFAGDTEAFF
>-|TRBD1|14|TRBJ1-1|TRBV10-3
TGTGCCATCAGTGCCCCGGGACAGTGGACTGAAGCTTTCTTT
CAISAPGQWTEAFF
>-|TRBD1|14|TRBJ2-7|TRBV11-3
TGTGCCAGCAGTCGGGGACAGAGCTCCTACGAGCAGTACTTC
CASSRGQSSYEQYF
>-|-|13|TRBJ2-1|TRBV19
TGTGCCAGTAGTATGGTCGGAGACAATGAGCAGTTCTTC
CASSMVGDNEQFF
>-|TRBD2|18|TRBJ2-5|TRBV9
TGTGCCAGCAGCGTAGGCCCCGGGGGGCGGGGGGTACAAGAGACCCAGTACTTC
CASSVGPGGRGVQETQYF
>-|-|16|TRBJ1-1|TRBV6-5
TGTGCCAGCAGTTACTCTCTGGGGGCAGCGAACACTGAAGCTTTCTTT
CASSYSLGAANTEAFF
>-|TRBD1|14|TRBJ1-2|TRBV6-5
TGTGCCAGCAGTTACCCCGGACAGGGTGGAGGCTACACCTTC
CASSYPGQGGGYTF
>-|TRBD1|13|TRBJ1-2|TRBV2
TGTGCCAGCAGTGCGGAGACAGGGGGTGGCTACACCTTC
CASSAETGGGYTF
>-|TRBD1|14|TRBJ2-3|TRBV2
TGTGCCAGCAACCAGGACAGGGGGTCAGATACGCAGTATTTT
CASNQDRGSDTQYF
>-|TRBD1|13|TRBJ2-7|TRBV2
TGTGCCAGCAGTGAACAGGGGGATATCGAGCAGTACTTC
CASSEQGDIEQYF
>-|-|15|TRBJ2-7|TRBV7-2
TGTGCCAGCAGCTCAAAAGGTGCTAGCGCCTCCGAGCAGTACTTC
CASSSKGASASEQYF
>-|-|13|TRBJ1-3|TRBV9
TGTGCCAGCAGCCCAGGGGCAGGAAACACCATATATTTT
CASSPGAGNTIYF
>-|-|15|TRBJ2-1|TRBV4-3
TGCGCCAGTAGCCAAGATCTAGCTTCCTACAATGAGCAGTTCTTC
CASSQDLASYNEQFF
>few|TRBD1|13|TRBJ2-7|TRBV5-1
TGCGCCAGCAAGGGACAGGGGCTACGCGAGCAGTACTTC
CASKGQGLREQYF
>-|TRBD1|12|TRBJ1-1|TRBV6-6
TGTGCCAGCAGTCCCGACAGGGGGGAGGCTTTCTTT
CASSPDRGEAFF
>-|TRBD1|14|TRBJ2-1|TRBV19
TGTGCCAGTAGTAGGGGGACAGGGGGCAATGAGCAGTTCTTC
CASSRGTGGNEQFF
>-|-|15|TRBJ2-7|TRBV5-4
TGTGCCAGCAGCTTGGGCCCCTCAGGGAACTACGAGCAGTACTTC
CASSLGPSGNYEQYF